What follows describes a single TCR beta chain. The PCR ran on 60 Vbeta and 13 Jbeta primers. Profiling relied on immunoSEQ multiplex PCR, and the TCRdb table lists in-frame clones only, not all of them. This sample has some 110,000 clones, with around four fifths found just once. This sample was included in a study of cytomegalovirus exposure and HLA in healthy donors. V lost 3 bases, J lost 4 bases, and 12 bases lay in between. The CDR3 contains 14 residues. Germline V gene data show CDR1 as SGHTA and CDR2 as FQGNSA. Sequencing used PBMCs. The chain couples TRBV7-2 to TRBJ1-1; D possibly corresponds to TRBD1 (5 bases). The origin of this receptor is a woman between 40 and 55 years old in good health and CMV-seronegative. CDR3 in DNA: TGTGCCAGCAGCTTCCAGGGACTGAGCACTGAAGCTTTCTTT. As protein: CASSFQGLSTEAFF.